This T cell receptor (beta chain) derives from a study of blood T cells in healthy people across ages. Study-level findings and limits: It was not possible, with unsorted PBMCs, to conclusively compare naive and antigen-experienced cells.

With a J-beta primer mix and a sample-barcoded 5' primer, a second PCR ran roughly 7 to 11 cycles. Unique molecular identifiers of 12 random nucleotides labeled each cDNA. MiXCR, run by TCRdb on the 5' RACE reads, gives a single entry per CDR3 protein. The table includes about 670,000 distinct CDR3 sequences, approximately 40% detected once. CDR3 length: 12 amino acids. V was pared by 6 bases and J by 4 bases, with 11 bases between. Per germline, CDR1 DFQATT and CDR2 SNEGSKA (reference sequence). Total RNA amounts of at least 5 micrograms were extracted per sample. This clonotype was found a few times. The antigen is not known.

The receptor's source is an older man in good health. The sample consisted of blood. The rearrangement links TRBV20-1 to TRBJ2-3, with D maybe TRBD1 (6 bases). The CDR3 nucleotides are TGCAGTGCCCGACAGGTTTCAGATACGCAGTATTTT. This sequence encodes CSARQVSDTQYF.